This TCR beta chain originates from a study of CD8 T cells in Susac syndrome. An input of about 0.5 to 1 ug of RNA was subjected to reverse transcription using random hexamers. One entry per CDR3 protein results from TCRdb running MiXCR on the immunoSEQ multiplex PCR reads. Counted here are around 81,000 distinct CDR3 sequences, approximately 93% occurring once; the ten biggest clones make up approximately 0.9%. Germline V gives CDR1 DFQATT, CDR2 SNEGSKA (reference sequence). Germline trimming cut 3 bases from V and 2 bases from J; bases unmatched to any gene: 4. This CDR3 has 14 residues. The specimen sequenced was CD8+ T cells from PBMCs. The chain recombines TRBV20-1 with TRBJ2-1; 7 nucleotides align to TRBD1. The TCR comes from a human donor with Susac syndrome. The CDR3 DNA reads TGCAGTGCTAGGTTTGACAGGGCCTACAATGAGCAGTTCTTC. It is translated as CSARFDRAYNEQFF.